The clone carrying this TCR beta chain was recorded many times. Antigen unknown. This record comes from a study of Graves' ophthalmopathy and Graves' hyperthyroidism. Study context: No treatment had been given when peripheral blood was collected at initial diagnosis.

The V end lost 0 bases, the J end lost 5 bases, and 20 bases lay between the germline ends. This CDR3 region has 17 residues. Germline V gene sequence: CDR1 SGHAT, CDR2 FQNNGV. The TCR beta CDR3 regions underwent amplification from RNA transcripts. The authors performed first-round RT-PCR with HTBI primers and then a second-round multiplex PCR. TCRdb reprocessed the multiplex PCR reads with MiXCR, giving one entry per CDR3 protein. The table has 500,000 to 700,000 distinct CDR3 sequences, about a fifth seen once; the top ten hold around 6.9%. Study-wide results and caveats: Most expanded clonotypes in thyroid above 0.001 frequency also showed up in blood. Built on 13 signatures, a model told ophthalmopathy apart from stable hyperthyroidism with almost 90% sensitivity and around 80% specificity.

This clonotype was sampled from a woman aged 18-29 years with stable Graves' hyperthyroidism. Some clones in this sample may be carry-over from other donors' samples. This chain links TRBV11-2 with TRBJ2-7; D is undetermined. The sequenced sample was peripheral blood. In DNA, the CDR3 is TGTGCCAGCAGCTTAGATGGAGCCTCCCGCCCAGCGCACGAGCAGTACTTC. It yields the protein CASSLDGASRPAHEQYF.